The following is a T cell receptor beta chain sequence with its context. This entry is derived from a study of blood T cell repertoires in COVID-19. Study context: Both acute and convalescent COVID-19 samples were obtained from the United States, Italy and Spain.

In the original processing: How many nucleated cells were present was estimated from reference gene primer amplification. The method was immunoSEQ multiplex PCR; TCRdb's version includes in-frame clones alone and lacks a portion of them. V and J calls and clone size are as listed in that table; D and trimming were resolved from the DNA. The data hold 150,000 to 200,000 clones, with roughly 79% observed a single time. The CDR3 totals 14 residues. V dropped 6 bases and J dropped 5 bases, with 16 bases sitting between them. The germline V gene has CDR1 MNHEY and CDR2 SVGAGI. This chain links TRBV6-5 with TRBJ2-5; D is possibly TRBD1 (7 bases). The sample taken for sequencing was peripheral blood. The origin of this receptor is a man in his 60s with active or convalescent COVID-19. The CDR3 loop is CASSSRGRKETQYF. The CDR3 DNA reads TGTGCCAGCAGCTCCAGGGGGAGGAAGGAGACCCAGTACTTC.